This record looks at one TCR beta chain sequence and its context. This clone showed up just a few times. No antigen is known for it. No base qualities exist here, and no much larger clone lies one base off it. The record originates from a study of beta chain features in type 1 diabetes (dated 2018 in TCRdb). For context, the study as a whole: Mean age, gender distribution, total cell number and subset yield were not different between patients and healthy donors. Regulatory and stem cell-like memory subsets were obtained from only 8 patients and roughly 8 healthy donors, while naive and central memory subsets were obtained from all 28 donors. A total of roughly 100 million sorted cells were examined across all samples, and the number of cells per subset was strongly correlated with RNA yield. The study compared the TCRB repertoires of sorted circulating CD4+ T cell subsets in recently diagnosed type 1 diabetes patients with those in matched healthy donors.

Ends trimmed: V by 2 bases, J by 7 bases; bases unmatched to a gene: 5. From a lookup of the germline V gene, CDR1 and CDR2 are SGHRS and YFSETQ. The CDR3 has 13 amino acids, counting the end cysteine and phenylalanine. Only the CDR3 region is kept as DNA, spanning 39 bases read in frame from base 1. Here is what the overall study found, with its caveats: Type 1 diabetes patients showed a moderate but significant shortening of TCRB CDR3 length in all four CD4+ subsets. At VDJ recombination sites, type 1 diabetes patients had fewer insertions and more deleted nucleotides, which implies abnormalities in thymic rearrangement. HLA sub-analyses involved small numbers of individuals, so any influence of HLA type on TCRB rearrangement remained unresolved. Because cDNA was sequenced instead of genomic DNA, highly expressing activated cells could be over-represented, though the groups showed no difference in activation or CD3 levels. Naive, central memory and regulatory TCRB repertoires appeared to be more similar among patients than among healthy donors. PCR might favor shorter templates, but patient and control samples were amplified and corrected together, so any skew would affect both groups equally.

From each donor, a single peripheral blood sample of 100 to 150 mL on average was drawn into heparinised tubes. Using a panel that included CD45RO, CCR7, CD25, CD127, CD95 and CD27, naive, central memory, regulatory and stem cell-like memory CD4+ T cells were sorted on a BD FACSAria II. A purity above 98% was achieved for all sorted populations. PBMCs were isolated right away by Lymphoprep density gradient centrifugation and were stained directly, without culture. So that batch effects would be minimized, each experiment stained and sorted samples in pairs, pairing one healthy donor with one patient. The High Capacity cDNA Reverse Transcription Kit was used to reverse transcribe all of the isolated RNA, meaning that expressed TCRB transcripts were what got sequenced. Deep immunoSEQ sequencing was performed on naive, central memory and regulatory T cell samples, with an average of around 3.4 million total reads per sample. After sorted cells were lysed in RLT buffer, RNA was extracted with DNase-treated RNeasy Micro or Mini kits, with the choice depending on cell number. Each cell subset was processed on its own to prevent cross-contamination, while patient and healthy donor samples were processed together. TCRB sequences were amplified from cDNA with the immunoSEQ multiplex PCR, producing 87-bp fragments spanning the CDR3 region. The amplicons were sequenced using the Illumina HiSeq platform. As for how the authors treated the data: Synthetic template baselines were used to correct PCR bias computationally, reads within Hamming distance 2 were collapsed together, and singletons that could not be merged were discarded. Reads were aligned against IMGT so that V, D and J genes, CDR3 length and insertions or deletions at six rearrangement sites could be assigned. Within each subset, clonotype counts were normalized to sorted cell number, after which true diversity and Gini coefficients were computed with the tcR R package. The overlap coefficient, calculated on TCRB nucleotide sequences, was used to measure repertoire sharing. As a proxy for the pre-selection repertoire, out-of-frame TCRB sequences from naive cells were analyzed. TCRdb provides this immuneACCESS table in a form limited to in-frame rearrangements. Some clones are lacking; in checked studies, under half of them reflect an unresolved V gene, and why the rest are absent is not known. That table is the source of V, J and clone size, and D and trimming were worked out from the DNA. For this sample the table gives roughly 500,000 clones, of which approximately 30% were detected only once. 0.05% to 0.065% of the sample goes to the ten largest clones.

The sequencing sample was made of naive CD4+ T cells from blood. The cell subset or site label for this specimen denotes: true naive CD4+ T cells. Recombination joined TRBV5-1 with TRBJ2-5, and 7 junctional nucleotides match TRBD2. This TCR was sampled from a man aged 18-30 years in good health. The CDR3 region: CASSFGGLGTQYF. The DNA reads TGCGCCAGCAGCTTCGGCGGACTAGGGACCCAGTACTTC.